One sample yielded the 23 T cell receptor beta chains listed below, sequenced in a study of control samples from healthy donors and cancer patients. Clones were read by immunoSEQ multiplex PCR, and TCRdb kept only the in-frame ones, dropping some. The sample contains about 75,000 clones, approximately 80% of which appear only once. The specimen was blood. The receptors stem from a man aged 50 to 60 in good health.

The V gene is TRBV18, the J gene TRBJ2-7, with D perhaps matching TRBD2 (6 bases). V lost 5 bases to trimming and J lost 2 bases, with 16 bases between them. This CDR3 has 15 amino acids. Germline V gives CDR1 KGHSH, CDR2 LQKENI. CDR3 DNA: TGTGCCAGCTCAAACAGGCGTAGCGGTACCTACGAGCAGTACTTC. Its translation is CASSNRRSGTYEQYF.

The gene calls are TRBV5-1 and TRBJ1-5, with TRBD1 matching over 7 bases. The CDR3 is 16 amino acids. Germline-derived CDR1 and CDR2 are SGHRS and YFSETQ. With 0 bases clipped from V and 6 bases from J, the junction kept 9 bases outside the gene matches. In nucleotides, the CDR3 is TGCGCCAGCAGCTTGGAGGGAGGGGGCGATGGTCAGCCCCAGCATTTT. This translates into CASSLEGGGDGQPQHF.

The chain joins TRBV20-1 to TRBJ1-3, with D perhaps TRBD1 (6 bases). V lost 5 bases to trimming and J lost 9 bases, with 11 bases between them. This CDR3 contains 11 residues. The germline V gene has CDR1 DFQATT and CDR2 SNEGSKA (reference sequence). CDR3 bases: TGCAGTGCTGGACAGAGGGGCACCATATATTTT. The encoded protein is CSAGQRGTIYF.

The DNA for the CDR3 is TGTGCCAGCAAGTTAGGTTACAGCAGCTCCTACGAGCAGTACTTC. It translates to CASKLGYSSSYEQYF. The genes are TRBV6-5 and TRBJ2-7; no clear D. Trimming stripped 7 bases from V and 0 bases from J, with 16 bases between. The CDR3 sequence is 15 residues long. Germline CDR1 is MNHEY and CDR2 is SVGAGI.

The chain recombines TRBV7-9 with TRBJ2-3; the match to TRBD2 covers 11 bases. The CDR3 is 14 residues long. CDR1 is SEHNR, CDR2 FQNEAQ, per germline (reference sequence). The V and J ends lost 11 bases and 2 bases, in that order; junction bases with no gene match: 6. Here the CDR3 DNA reads TGTGCCGGGTCGACTAGCGGGAACACAGATACGCAGTATTTT. Its translation is CAGSTSGNTDTQYF.

This clone is deemed medium-sized. The chain uses TRBV10-3 and TRBJ2-1, with TRBD2 matching over 8 bases. V was pared by 3 bases and J by 7 bases, with 17 bases of the junction left unmatched. The V gene's germline CDR1 is ENHRY and CDR2 SYGVKD. The CDR3 length is 18 residues. For the CDR3, the DNA is TGTGCCATCAGTGAATATGAGGTAGCGGGGTTCCCAGTGAATGAGCAGTTCTTC. This gives the protein CAISEYEVAGFPVNEQFF.

The CDR3 DNA reads TGTGCCAGCAGGGACAGTGTATCCTACAATGAGCAGTTCTTC. This sequence encodes CASRDSVSYNEQFF. This chain links TRBV2 with TRBJ2-1; D may be TRBD1 (6 bases). CDR3 length equals 14 residues. Trimming cost V 6 bases and J 1 base, with 10 bases left between them. CDR1 and CDR2 from the germline V gene are SNHLY and FYNNEI. Together with reference TRBV2 and TRBJ2-1, the CDR3 gives the full variable domain: EPEVTQTPSHQVTQMGQEVILRCVPISNHLYFYWYRQILGQKVEFLVSFYNNEISEKSEIFDDQFSVERPDGSNFTLKIRSTKLEDSAMYFCASRDSVSYNEQFFGPGTRLTVL.

This clone was detected only once. This sequence joins TRBV10-3 and TRBJ2-3; a weak D match, TRBD2 (5 bases). There are 15 residues in the CDR3. Trimming took off 6 bases at V and 1 base at J, with 14 bases between the two ends. Germline lookup yields CDR1 ENHRY and CDR2 SYGVKD. The CDR3 sequence is CAIRNRELGTDTQYF. DNA of the CDR3: TGTGCCATCAGGAACCGGGAATTGGGCACAGATACGCAGTATTTT.

The rearrangement uses TRBV7-3 and TRBJ2-3; D unclear. CDR3 length: 14 residues. Germline CDR1 is SGHTA and CDR2 is FQGTGA. V was cut by 0 bases and J by 2 bases, with 6 bases left in between. The CDR3 coding sequence is TGTGCCAGCAGCTTAACCTGGCCCACAGATACGCAGTATTTT. Translating gives CASSLTWPTDTQYF.

The CDR3, as DNA: TGTGCTAGTGGTTTTTCCACCCGGAAAGAGACCCAGTACTTC. Protein: CASGFSTRKETQYF. The rearrangement joins TRBV12-5 to TRBJ2-5; D is undetermined. CDR1 and CDR2 (germline): LGHNT, FRNRAP. CDR3 length: 14 amino acids. V dropped 3 bases and J dropped 3 bases, with 11 bases sitting between them.

This chain joins TRBV19 and TRBJ1-2; possible D gene TRBD1, 5 bases. Germline CDR1 and CDR2: LNHDA and SQIVND (reference sequence). The CDR3 contains 13 residues. The V and J ends lost 5 bases and 4 bases respectively, with 11 bases between them. The CDR3 protein is CASSSTGPYGYTF. The CDR3 nucleotides read TGTGCCAGTAGTTCAACAGGCCCCTATGGCTACACCTTC.

The V call is TRBV27, the J call TRBJ2-7; D could derive from TRBD1 or TRBD2 (6 bases each). Between the trimmed V and J ends, which lost 7 bases and 2 bases, there was a span of 9 bases. Germline V gene lookup returns CDR1 MNHEY and CDR2 SMNVEV (reference sequence). CDR3 length: 12 amino acids. The CDR3 loop reads CASTGATYEQYF. CDR3 DNA sequence: TGTGCCAGCACGGGGGCAACCTACGAGCAGTACTTC.

V gene TRBV6-5 combines with J gene TRBJ1-1; perhaps TRBD1 as D (5 bases). V lost 2 bases and J lost 4, with 14 bases in between. The CDR3 spans 15 residues. CDR1 is MNHEY, CDR2 SVGAGI, per germline. The CDR3 here is CASSYGRGSLTEAFF. CDR3 nucleotide sequence: TGTGCCAGCAGTTACGGAAGGGGCAGCCTCACTGAAGCTTTCTTT.

This sequence joins TRBV2 and TRBJ1-5, with TRBD1 matching 7 bases. Unmatched junction bases numbered 2, after V lost 7 bases and J lost 2 bases. The CDR3 runs to 13 residues. Germline V gene sequence: CDR1 SNHLY, CDR2 FYNNEI. The CDR3 reads CASTTGGNQPQHF. DNA for the CDR3: TGTGCCAGCACCACAGGGGGCAATCAGCCCCAGCATTTT.

On this clone: The same CDR3 can be traced to other DNA sequences in this sample. This rearrangement joins TRBV7-2 to TRBJ2-1, with D possibly TRBD2 on 6 matching bases. The germline V gene has CDR1 SGHTA and CDR2 FQGNSA. V was clipped by 1 base and J by 3 bases, with 7 bases between them. The CDR3 covers 14 residues. CDR3 sequence: CASSLVSGYNEQFF. The CDR3 DNA reads TGTGCCAGCAGCTTAGTTAGCGGCTACAATGAGCAGTTCTTC.

CDR3 sequence (DNA): TGTGCCACCAGTGACCCATCCGGGACAGGTTACAATGAGCAGTTCTTC. As protein: CATSDPSGTGYNEQFF. The chain is built from TRBV24-1 and TRBJ2-1, with TRBD1 matching over 8 bases. The CDR3 loop spans 16 amino acids. J lost 4 bases, V lost 4 bases, and 8 bases had no gene match. CDR1 KGHDR and CDR2 SFDVKD come from the germline V gene.

The chain recombines TRBV7-8 with TRBJ1-4, with D uncertain. Germline loops: CDR1 SGHVS, CDR2 FQNEAQ. The CDR3 consists of 13 residues. Trimming cost V 3 bases and J 5 bases, with 7 bases left between them. The CDR3 is CASSFGPNEKLFF. In DNA form, the CDR3 reads TGTGCCAGCAGCTTTGGGCCAAATGAAAAACTGTTTTTT.

This sequence joins TRBV7-6 and TRBJ2-2; 8 nucleotides match TRBD2. CDR1 is SGHVS, CDR2 FNYEAQ, per germline. CDR3 length: 16 amino acids. The trim removed 4 bases at V and 5 bases at J, leaving 9 bases unmatched. In DNA form, the CDR3 reads TGTGCCAGCAGCTCTGTAGCGGGACCGACTACCGGGGAGCTGTTTTTT. Translation: CASSSVAGPTTGELFF.

This rearrangement joins TRBV5-1 to TRBJ2-2, with D uncertain. The CDR3 loop spans 16 amino acids. V gave up 7 bases and J gave up 2 bases, with 18 bases separating them. In germline, CDR1 is SGHRS, CDR2 YFSETQ. This chain's CDR3 is CASVEVGTVNTGELFF. The CDR3 DNA reads TGCGCCAGCGTCGAGGTGGGCACCGTTAACACCGGGGAGCTGTTTTTT.

This chain connects TRBV30 to TRBJ1-1; D gene unclear. Trimming shortened V by 0 bases and J by 5 bases, and 7 bases separated the two germline ends. CDR3 length: 12 amino acids. Germline CDR1 is GTSNPN and CDR2 is SVGIG (reference sequence). The CDR3 sequence is CAWSVPGTEAFF. CDR3 DNA sequence: TGTGCCTGGAGTGTACCGGGGACTGAAGCTTTCTTT. The full variable domain, completed using reference TRBV30 and TRBJ1-1, is SQTIHQWPATLVQPVGSPLSLECTVEGTSNPNLYWYRQAAGRGLQLLFYSVGIGQISSEVPQNLSASRPQDRQFILSSKKLLLSDSGFYLCAWSVPGTEAFFGQGTRLTVV.

This clone has a handful of counts. The chain recombines TRBV6-1 with TRBJ1-5; unclear D gene. This CDR3 has 15 amino acids. V dropped 1 base and J dropped 0 bases, with 7 bases sitting between them. CDR1 is MNHNS and CDR2 is SASEGT in the germline V gene. CDR3 amino acids: CASSEVLNSNQPQHF. The CDR3 DNA is TGTGCCAGCAGTGAAGTTTTGAATAGCAATCAGCCCCAGCATTTT.

DNA of the CDR3: TGTGCCAGCAGTCGAGGGTGGGCACACCCTCGGGAGTATGGCTACACCTTC. Its translation is CASSRGWAHPREYGYTF. The V and J genes are TRBV6-6 and TRBJ1-2; D remains ambiguous. CDR3 length equals 17 residues. Germline assignment: CDR1 MNHNY and CDR2 SVGAGI (reference sequence). V lost 5 bases to trimming and J lost 5 bases, with 24 bases between them.

This chain connects TRBV27 to TRBJ2-2; 15 bases fit TRBD2. The CDR3 runs 17 residues. The junction had 1 base not matched to a gene; V was cut back by 1 base and J by 4 bases. Looked up from germline, CDR1 is MNHEY and CDR2 is SMNVEV (reference sequence). This CDR3 is CASSLWGLAGGTGELFF. CDR3 bases: TGTGCCAGCAGTTTATGGGGACTAGCGGGAGGCACCGGGGAGCTGTTTTTT.